These T cell receptor beta chains were read from a single sample in a study of cytomegalovirus exposure and HLA in healthy donors. The data were produced by immunoSEQ multiplex PCR, yet TCRdb's version contains in-frame clones alone and is incomplete. Of about 82,000 clones listed, 85% to 95% are singletons. What was sequenced was PBMCs. All receptors come from a young woman in good health and CMV-seronegative. Each CDR3 is given with its conserved first and last residue. A D gene is named only where the DNA matches it firmly. The size field is filled for only some rows; it gives once, few, many or a size class.

v_call,d_call,clone_size,j_call,cdr3_nt,cdr3_aa
TRBV30,-,-,TRBJ2-1,TGTGCCTGGAGTGTCGCCGGTTACTACAATGAGCAGTTCTTC,CAWSVAGYYNEQFF
TRBV19,-,-,TRBJ2-1,TGTGCCAGTAGTATTCTGGGGGCCACTGGGCAGTTCTTC,CASSILGATGQFF
TRBV19,TRBD2,-,TRBJ2-1,TGTGCCAGTAGTACCATGACTAGCGGGAGGGCCCGGTCGAATGAGCAGTTCTTC,CASSTMTSGRARSNEQFF
TRBV5-5,TRBD1,-,TRBJ2-7,TGTGCCAGCAGCTTGGCCCAGACAGGGGATATCGAGCAGTACTTC,CASSLAQTGDIEQYF
TRBV2,TRBD2,-,TRBJ2-7,TGTGCCAGCAGGCCAACTAGCGGGGGGGCGGTCGTGCAGTACTTC,CASRPTSGGAVVQYF
TRBV15,TRBD1,-,TRBJ2-7,TGTGCCACCAGCAATTTCCGGGACAGGGTTCACTTC,CATSNFRDRVHF
TRBV7-2,-,-,TRBJ2-7,TGTGCCAGCAGCTTAGGGGGGGACAGATCCTACGAGCAGTACTTC,CASSLGGDRSYEQYF
TRBV11-2,TRBD2,-,TRBJ2-1,TGTGCCAGCAGCCCTCTTAGCGGGAGGTACCCCAATGAGCAGTTCTTC,CASSPLSGRYPNEQFF
TRBV19,-,-,TRBJ2-1,TGTGCCAGTAGGCCGAGAGGGCAGTTCGATGAGCAGTTCTTC,CASRPRGQFDEQFF
TRBV11-2,-,-,TRBJ2-7,TGTGCCAGCAGCGGGGGGTTCTACGAGCAGTACTTC,CASSGGFYEQYF
TRBV6-6,-,-,TRBJ1-1,TGTGCCAGCAGTCTGGGGGCAGGGGCAGAAGAAGCTTTCTTT,CASSLGAGAEEAFF
TRBV7-9,TRBD1,-,TRBJ1-3,TGTGCCAGCAGCTTAGGGACAGGGAATGGAAACACCATATATTTT,CASSLGTGNGNTIYF
TRBV5-3,TRBD2,-,TRBJ2-5,TGTGCCAGAAGCTTGGGTCGACTAGCGGGGGGGCGGCAAGAGACCCAGTACTTC,CARSLGRLAGGRQETQYF
TRBV19,-,-,TRBJ2-2,TGTGCCAGCAGTGGGGAGAGGGAGGTACCCGGGGAGCTGTTTTTT,CASSGEREVPGELFF
TRBV11-2,-,-,TRBJ2-5,TGTGCCAGCAGCTCGCCGGGGGAGGTCCACCAAGAGACCCAGTACTTC,CASSSPGEVHQETQYF
TRBV27,-,-,TRBJ2-3,TGTGCCAGCAGTCTACGAGATACGCAGTATTTT,CASSLRDTQYF
TRBV28,-,-,TRBJ2-7,TGTGCCAGCAGTAACTTTGGTCCCTACGAGCAGTACTTC,CASSNFGPYEQYF
TRBV30,TRBD2,-,TRBJ2-1,TGTGCCTGGGCTCTCACTAGCGGGAGTTTTAATGAGCAGTTCTTC,CAWALTSGSFNEQFF
TRBV7-2,-,-,TRBJ1-1,TGTGCCAGCAGCTCACAGGGAAATGAAGCTTTCTTT,CASSSQGNEAFF
TRBV4-3,-,-,TRBJ2-1,TGCGCCAGCAGCCAAGAGCCCCTCACTAGTGTATCCTACAATGAGCAGTTCTTC,CASSQEPLTSVSYNEQFF
TRBV7-9,-,once,TRBJ2-1,TGTGCCAGCAGCTTAGCCGGCGGGCGCTCCTACAATGAGCAGTTCTTC,CASSLAGGRSYNEQFF
TRBV5-1,TRBD2,-,TRBJ2-5,TGCGCCAGCAGCTTGGAGGTAGCGGGGGGTTCGGGGACCCAGTACTTC,CASSLEVAGGSGTQYF
TRBV6-5,TRBD1,-,TRBJ1-1,TGTGCCAGCAGACCCACAGGGGGCGGTGGTGAAGCTTTCTTT,CASRPTGGGGEAFF
TRBV28,TRBD1,-,TRBJ2-3,TGTGCCAGCAGTTATTTGGACAGGTTTAGCACAGATACGCAGTATTTT,CASSYLDRFSTDTQYF
TRBV9,TRBD2,-,TRBJ2-3,TGTGCCAGCAGCATCGGACTAGCGGGTAGCACAGATACGCAGTATTTT,CASSIGLAGSTDTQYF
TRBV9,-,-,TRBJ2-1,TGTGCCAGCAGCGTAGAGGATTTCGGAGCCCATGAGCAGTTCTTC,CASSVEDFGAHEQFF
TRBV5-1,TRBD1,-,TRBJ2-7,TGCGCCAGCAGCTGGAGCAGGGGGTACGAGCAGTACTTC,CASSWSRGYEQYF
TRBV6-4,-,-,TRBJ1-6,TGTGCCAGCAGTGAACGACAGGTTAATTCACCCCTCCACTTT,CASSERQVNSPLHF
TRBV27,TRBD1,-,TRBJ1-2,TGTGCCAGCAGTTTAGGGCAGGGGGCCCTTGGCTACACCTTC,CASSLGQGALGYTF
TRBV4-1,-,-,TRBJ2-1,TGCGCCAGCAGCCAATCGACTAGTTCCCCCTACAATGAGCAGTTCTTC,CASSQSTSSPYNEQFF
TRBV10-3,TRBD1,-,TRBJ1-4,TGTGCCACCGGAAAAGGGGGGACAGTTAATGAAAAACTGTTTTTT,CATGKGGTVNEKLFF
TRBV7-9,TRBD2,-,TRBJ2-7,TGTGCCAGCAGCCAACGAGCCGTTCAGCGGGAGGCCTCCTACGAGCAGTACTTC,CASSQRAVQREASYEQYF
TRBV13,TRBD1,-,TRBJ2-2,TGTGCCAGCAGCTTGACCGGGACAGGGGCCACCGGGGAGCTGTTTTTT,CASSLTGTGATGELFF